Each of the 10 T cell receptor beta chains below was sequenced from the same sample in a study of Graves' ophthalmopathy and Graves' hyperthyroidism. Amplification of TCR beta CDR3 regions used RNA transcripts. RT-PCR was first run with HTBI primers, then multiplex PCR in a second round. TCRdb independently ran MiXCR on the multiplex PCR reads; one entry per CDR3 protein. The top ten hold 1.5% to 2% of the sample, which has about 400,000 distinct CDR3 sequences, 15% to 20% seen once. The sequenced sample consisted of peripheral blood. These receptors came from a woman younger than 30 with Graves' ophthalmopathy.

The table lists this clonotype with many counts. This sequence joins TRBV2 and TRBJ2-5; TRBD1 matches at 8 bases. With V trimmed by 4 bases and J by 5 bases, 3 bases remained unmatched. The CDR3 runs to 13 residues. Germline V gene sequence: CDR1 SNHLY, CDR2 FYNNEI. CDR3 amino acids: CASSVDRVETQYF. The DNA of the CDR3 is TGTGCCAGCAGTGTGGACAGGGTCGAGACCCAGTACTTC.

The V and J genes are TRBV11-1 and TRBJ2-7, with TRBD2 matching 13 bases. V gave up 5 bases and J gave up 4 bases; unmatched junction bases: 5. Germline V lookup: CDR1 SGHAT, CDR2 FQDESV (reference sequence). The CDR3 is made up of 15 amino acids. The CDR3 spells CASSTWTSGSYEQYF. For the CDR3, the DNA is TGTGCCAGCAGCACCTGGACTAGCGGGAGTTACGAGCAGTACTTC.

There are many counts of this clonotype. The rearrangement links TRBV11-2 to TRBJ2-7; the match to TRBD2 covers 8 bases. V dropped 5 bases and J dropped 3; count of bases not matched to a gene: 0. CDR3 length: 12 residues. CDR1 is SGHAT, CDR2 FQNNGV, per germline. The CDR3 DNA reads as TGTGCCAGCAGCCGGGGGGGCTACGAGCAGTACTTC. Translating it yields CASSRGGYEQYF.

This clonotype was observed at least ten times. The chain employs TRBV27 and TRBJ2-7; 9 nucleotides match TRBD1. The CDR3 has 14 residues. CDR1 MNHEY and CDR2 SMNVEV come from the germline V gene (reference sequence). With 4 bases clipped from V and 7 bases from J, the junction kept 8 bases outside the gene matches. CDR3 sequence reads: CASSSGQGWGEQYF. CDR3 DNA: TGTGCCAGCAGTTCGGGACAGGGCTGGGGGGAGCAGTACTTC.

Ten or more counts support this clonotype. The CDR3 DNA reads TGTGCCACAGGACAGGTGGACACCGGGGAGCTGTTTTTT. This sequence encodes CATGQVDTGELFF. The chain has TRBV10-3 and TRBJ2-2; 7 nucleotides match TRBD1. Germline V gene sequence: CDR1 ENHRY, CDR2 SYGVKD. CDR3 length: 13 amino acids. The V and J ends lost 10 bases and 3 bases, in that order; junction bases with no gene match: 5.

This clonotype was found many times. The rearrangement links TRBV4-3 to TRBJ1-5; weak D call: TRBD1 (5 bases). V lost 4 bases and J lost 4, with 14 bases in between. The CDR3 extends over 15 amino acids. The germline gives CDR1 LGHNA, CDR2 YSLEER. Written as DNA, the CDR3 is TGCGCCAGCAGCCGAGACCGGGGCCTTAATCAGCCCCAGCATTTT. It yields the protein CASSRDRGLNQPQHF.

This clonotype was recorded many times. This chain links TRBV20-1 with TRBJ1-2, with no clear D. Germline V gene sequence: CDR1 DFQATT, CDR2 SNEGSKA (reference sequence). The CDR3 spans 11 residues. The ends were cut back, 2 bases at V and 6 bases at J, with 7 bases in the middle. The CDR3 sequence is CSARPGDGYTF. For the CDR3, the DNA is TGCAGTGCTAGACCCGGAGATGGCTACACCTTC.

Ten or more counts support this clonotype. The chain is built from TRBV28 and TRBJ1-1, with D maybe TRBD1 (5 bases). The germline V gene has CDR1 MDHEN and CDR2 SYDVKM. The CDR3 extends over 12 amino acids. Trimming removed 10 bases from V and 3 bases from J, with 12 bases in between. This chain's CDR3 is CATGAMDTEAFF. CDR3 bases: TGTGCCACTGGGGCGATGGACACTGAAGCTTTCTTT.

This clonotype was seen at least ten times. V gene TRBV18 combines with J gene TRBJ1-5; tentative D call: TRBD1 (6 bases). V shed 4 bases and J shed 0 bases, with 7 bases lying between them. This CDR3 is 14 amino acids long. Germline CDR1 and CDR2: KGHSH and LQKENI. The CDR3 DNA sequence: TGTGCCAGCTCACAGGGGGTTAGCAATCAGCCCCAGCATTTT. Protein: CASSQGVSNQPQHF. The variable domain in full, completed from reference TRBV18 and TRBJ1-5, reads NAGVMQNPRHLVRRRGQEARLRCSPMKGHSHVYWYRQLPEEGLKFMVYLQKENIIDESGMPKERFSAEFPKEGPSILRIQQVVRGDSAAYFCASSQGVSNQPQHFGDGTRLSIL.

This clonotype was seen ten or more times. CDR3 residues: CASSLRTYGYTF. CDR3 nucleotides: TGTGCCAGCAGCTTAAGAACCTATGGCTACACCTTC. The V and J genes are TRBV7-2 and TRBJ1-2; no clear D gene. The germline V gene has CDR1 SGHTA and CDR2 FQGNSA. The length of the CDR3 is 12 residues. Trimming removed 2 bases from V and 4 bases from J, with 5 bases in between.